Below, one TCR beta chain is given with its context. Its antigen remains unknown. The data were taken from a study of STAT5B mutations in CD4+ large granular lymphocyte leukemia. Whole-study results and caveats: Top patient clones used TRBV06 genes more often: 8/27 versus 2/35 in controls. The CD4+ versus CD8+ T-LGLL clonality difference may reflect limited sample size.

The survey-level immunoSEQ assay was used. The repertoire was sequenced with immunoSEQ multiplex PCR; TCRdb's copy has only in-frame clones and lacks some. The top ten hold about 2.5% of the sample, which has some 30,000 clones, 78% seen once. V shed 4 bases and J 2 bases; nucleotides not matched to a gene: 7. This CDR3 has 16 amino acids. CDR1 SNHLY and CDR2 FYNNEI come from the germline V gene. The chain combines TRBV2 with TRBJ2-7; 11 bases line up with TRBD1. The specimen sequenced was CD4+ T cells from blood buffy coats. The sequence was obtained from a human donor in good health. The CDR3 loop reads CASSALGQGAPYEQYF. CDR3 bases: TGTGCCAGCAGTGCCCTCGGACAGGGGGCACCCTACGAGCAGTACTTC.